Listed below are T cell receptor beta chains from one sample, sequenced in a study of blood T cell repertoires in COVID-19. Using immunoSEQ multiplex PCR, the repertoire was profiled, and TCRdb retains in-frame clones only, with some absent. The table includes 360,000 or so clones, roughly 89% detected once. Sequencing was performed on peripheral blood. The receptors were sampled from a man aged 18 to 35 with active or convalescent COVID-19. The CDR3 runs from the conserved cysteine through the conserved F or W. Size is stated for part of the rows, as once, few or many counts, or as a class when the clone is expanded.

size,V,CDR3
NA,TRBV7-9,CASSSGVFEAFF
once,TRBV9,CASSPEGLATDTQYF
NA,TRBV5-6,CASSAREYEQYF
NA,TRBV7-3,CASSHPGREETQYF
once,TRBV3-1/TRBV3-2,CASSQELAGVNEQFF
NA,TRBV9,CASSVTGHWNTEAFF
NA,TRBV7-2,CASSLPHSGLEETQYF
NA,TRBV2,CASSALTINEQFF
NA,TRBV18,CASSPPGGRINQPQHF
NA,TRBV11-1,CASSSPLTGGNTEAFF
NA,TRBV4-3,CASSQGTGGREQYF
NA,TRBV7-2,CASSIYQGYTEAFF
NA,TRBV10-3,CAIGGGGVETQYF
NA,TRBV15,CATSTQVDTEAFF
NA,TRBV5-1,CASSPQGTSSGNTIYF
NA,TRBV29-1,CSVETPGGTTDTQYF
NA,TRBV24-1,CATRASGPDYNEQFF
NA,TRBV5-1,CASSLSKSSYNSPLHF
NA,TRBV7-7,CASSSQSGRAPETQYF
NA,TRBV13,CASSLGPSGGYNEQFF
NA,TRBV7-9,CASSLGPSGRYEQYF
once,TRBV4-1,CASSYIAGGFDYEQYF
NA,TRBV30,CAWSLGVGNQPQHF
NA,TRBV7-9,CASSRRGPTNEKLFF
once,TRBV7-2,CASSLGVAGLTGELFF
NA,TRBV9,CASSKGSQGARTEAFF
NA,TRBV7-6,CASSVTSGSYNEQFF
NA,TRBV27,CASSNTGGPSYEQYF
once,TRBV7-9,CASSSGQNTEAFF
NA,TRBV4-1,CASSLGTGKLTEAFF
NA,TRBV9,CASSVGSGLDYGYTF
NA,TRBV7-2,CASRKAGLADYEQYF
NA,TRBV4-2,CASSQDSAGGLYSPLHF
NA,TRBV6-5,CASSLAEDYEQYF
NA,TRBV28,CASSYTSGQETQYF
NA,TRBV6-5,CASSFDKDRGYWEQYF
NA,TRBV6-5,CASSYSATGGHEQYF
NA,TRBV6-5,CASSKQGGAYGYTF
NA,TRBV6-6,CASTYYGVGAPLHF
NA,TRBV5-1,CASSLVGDRLRHYQETQYF
NA,TRBV5-6,CASSLLGDTLQTQYF
once,TRBV27,CASSQQGWGSYEQYF
NA,TRBV6-5,CASTGQGAGNYGYTF
NA,TRBV4-3,CASSQVQGGYNSPLHF
NA,TRBV7-9,CASSLGLTSGETQYF
NA,TRBV6-1,CASSEQGRGGYTF